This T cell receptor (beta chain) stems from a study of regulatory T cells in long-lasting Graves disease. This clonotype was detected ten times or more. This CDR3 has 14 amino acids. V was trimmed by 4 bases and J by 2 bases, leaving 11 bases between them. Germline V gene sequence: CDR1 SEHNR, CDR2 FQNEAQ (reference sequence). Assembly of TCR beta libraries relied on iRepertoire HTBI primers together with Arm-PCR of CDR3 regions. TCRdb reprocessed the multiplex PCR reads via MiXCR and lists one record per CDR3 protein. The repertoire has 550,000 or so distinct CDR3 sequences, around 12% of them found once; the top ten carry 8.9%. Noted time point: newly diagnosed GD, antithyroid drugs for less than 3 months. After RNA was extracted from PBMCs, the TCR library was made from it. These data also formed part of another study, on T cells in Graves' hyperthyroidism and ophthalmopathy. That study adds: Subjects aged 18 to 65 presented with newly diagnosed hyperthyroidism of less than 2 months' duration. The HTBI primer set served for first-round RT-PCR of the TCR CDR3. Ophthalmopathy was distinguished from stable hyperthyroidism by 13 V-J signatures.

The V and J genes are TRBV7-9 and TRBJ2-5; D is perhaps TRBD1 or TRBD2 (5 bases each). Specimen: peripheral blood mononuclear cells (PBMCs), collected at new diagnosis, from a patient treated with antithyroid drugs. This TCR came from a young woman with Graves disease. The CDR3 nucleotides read TGTGCCAGCAGCTCGGGACGGTTACAAGAGACCCAGTACTTC. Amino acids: CASSSGRLQETQYF.